This paragraph covers one T cell receptor beta chain sequence. The antigen it binds to is not known. There are no base qualities to consult, and no much larger clone falls within one base. The data belong to a study of blood T cell repertoires in COVID-19 (dated by TCRdb to the early 2020s). Turning to the overall study: Samples from collaborators originated in the United States, Italy and Spain and spanned both the acute and convalescent phases of COVID-19. The material from the prospective study consisted of cDNA or gDNA derived from T cells, B-cell-depleted T cells, or PBMCs. Deeply sampled blood TCRbeta repertoires from subjects exposed to, actively infected with, or recovered from COVID-19 were included in the dataset. The repertoires were released in a freely available public database meant as a resource for research on the immune response to SARS-CoV-2. Samples came from the ongoing ImmuneRACE study (first 160 participants) plus 1,254 subjects from 6 global collaborators. A de-identified subject ID, COVID-19 status, age in years and sex were almost always included in the sample metadata. Where HLA class I and class II types were available, the types were taken from metadata supplied by the sample provider, not from assay-based typing.

Study-wide conclusions, independent of this receptor: How much clinical and demographic metadata was included differed by source and by participant, and the metadata was provided uncurated.

TCRbeta CDR3 regions were amplified from genomic DNA by means of the immunoSEQ Assay, a bias-controlled multiplex PCR. The authors processed their data as follows. Within the assay, amplification of reference gene primers was used to estimate how many nucleated cells each sample contained. To quantify the absolute abundance of each unique TCRbeta CDR3 rearrangement, sequence reads were collapsed and filtered. For each sample, productive Simpson clonality was calculated as the square root of Simpson's diversity index over productive rearrangements. Held by TCRdb, this immuneACCESS table contains in-frame sequences only and omits some clones. Under half of the omission traces to an unresolved V gene where checked; the cause of the rest is unknown. D and trimming were read from the DNA, whereas the V and J calls and clone size are those reported in that table. Across this sample there are 200,000 to 250,000 clones, with 90% seen only once. The ten largest clones represent roughly 16% of the sample.

Enrolling through a virtual design, the prospective study's participants ranged in age from roughly 18 to 89 years and lived across 24 United States geographic areas. To assign participants to cohorts, the prospective study relied on clinical history that participants themselves reported in a screening survey and a study questionnaire. Exposed participants had been in contact, within 2 weeks of entering the study, with a person who had a PCR-confirmed or clinician-diagnosed case of COVID-19. In the prospective study, whole blood, serum and a nasopharyngeal or oropharyngeal swab were collected from each participant by mobile phlebotomists. Additional blood draws and questionnaires over an approximately two-month period could optionally be provided by prospective study participants. Prospective study blood samples were shipped either frozen or at room temperature before DNA extraction. Here V drops 1 base and J drops 4 bases, and the junction holds 0 bases not matched to any gene. The CDR3, cysteine through phenylalanine, is 14 amino acids long. The sequence is cut down to CDR3 DNA, 42 bases in frame from base 1. From the germline V gene, CDR1 is SGHTA and CDR2 is FQGNSA.

The rearrangement joined TRBV7-2 to TRBJ2-3; 9 nucleotides in the junction match TRBD2. The sequence was collected from a man younger than 40 who had been exposed to COVID-19. Sequenced material: PBMCs or T cells enriched from blood (not recorded which). The DNA sequence follows: TGTGCCAGCAGCTTAGTAGCGGGGGCAGATACGCAGTATTTT. This is translated as CASSLVAGADTQYF.